This TCR beta chain was captured in a study of blood T cell repertoires in COVID-19. This clone was seen once. Sequencing was performed with immunoSEQ multiplex PCR; in TCRdb, only in-frame clones are kept and a portion is missing. Among some 250,000 clones listed, about four fifths were seen once. The CDR3 runs 15 residues. The V gene's germline CDR1 is MDHEN and CDR2 SYDVKM. Losses at the gene ends were 5 bases for V and 4 bases for J; bases not matched to a gene: 3. The receptor's source is a woman aged 18-35 years with acute or convalescent COVID-19. Sequenced sample: peripheral blood. V is TRBV28 and J is TRBJ2-1, with TRBD2 identical over 12 bases. CDR3 loop: CASSPSGRVYNEQFF. CDR3 nucleotide sequence: TGTGCCAGCAGTCCTAGCGGGAGGGTTTACAATGAGCAGTTCTTC.